This T cell receptor (beta chain) originates from a study of T cell responses to AZD1222 COVID-19 vaccine. Study-wide results and caveats: Close to half of spike-specific TCRs reportedly recognize unmutated variant regions. Regions 160-218 and 743-854 held dominance among vaccine-associated CD4 TCRs, which spanned spike.

This clone was observed a handful of times. Its antigen is as yet unknown. Method: immunoSEQ multiplex PCR; TCRdb's copy keeps in-frame clones and lacks some. There are tens of thousands of clones in the sample; over 75% occur only once, and 3.4% lies in the top ten. The CDR3 is 13 amino acids. V gave up 7 bases and J gave up 8 bases; unmatched junction bases: 11. The clonotype originates from an adult who received the AZD1222 COVID-19 vaccine. Sample: peripheral blood, taken 28 days after the second AZD1222 dose. V usage is TRBV5-3 and J usage is TRBJ1-2, with 7 nucleotides matching TRBD1. TRBV5-3 is recorded as an ORF, its role being uncertain. This CDR3 is CARQGQSRKGYTF. The CDR3, as DNA: TGTGCCAGACAGGGACAGAGTCGTAAGGGCTACACCTTC.